This TCR beta chain comes out of a study of blood T cell repertoires in COVID-19. Looked up from germline, CDR1 is SGHDT and CDR2 is YYEEEE. Trimming left V 4 bases short and J 5 bases short, with 19 bases between. The CDR3 runs 15 residues. Assay used: immunoSEQ multiplex PCR; TCRdb lists only in-frame clones, some missing. This repertoire shows approximately 200,000 clones, 80% to 90% found once; its top ten account for roughly 9.8%. This clone was seen once. Sequencing input: peripheral blood. The V gene is TRBV5-6, the J gene TRBJ2-7, with D maybe TRBD2 (6 bases). This receptor was obtained from a human donor with active or convalescent COVID-19. The donor label of this sample is uncertain. CDR3 bases: TGTGCCAGCAGCCCGGAACTAGCAACCCGGGACGAGCAGTACTTC. This encodes CASSPELATRDEQYF.